One sample yielded the 11 T cell receptor beta chains listed below, sequenced in a study of identical twins (dated by TCRdb to 2016 to 2017). Libraries were constructed by 5' RACE. Sequencing was carried out with an Illumina HiSeq 2000. TCRdb itself trimmed the public reads at Q25 with fastp, ran MiXCR and retained productive beta chains. Every CDR3 protein is listed once, alongside the most common genes and DNA of its rows. The sample yields approximately 230,000 distinct CDR3 sequences; 11% to 15% were counted once. Approximately 8.8% of the sample is taken by the ten largest. Sequencing was done on a sample of memory (CD45RO+) T cells sorted from blood. What this sample's cell subset or site label stands for: CD45RO+ enriched T cells. Receptors were obtained from a woman younger than 30 in good health.

This clonotype has only a few counts. The CDR3 DNA sequence: TGTGCCAGCAGCTTAGGAGGGTCAAACAATGAGCAGTTCTTC. This encodes CASSLGGSNNEQFF. The J gene is TRBJ2-1, the V gene TRBV7-2; maybe TRBD2 (5 bases). The germline V gene has CDR1 SGHTA and CDR2 FQGNSA. The CDR3 spans 14 residues. Between the trimmed V and J ends, which lost 1 base and 5 bases, there was a span of 9 bases.

Only a few counts were recorded for this clonotype. Here the CDR3 reads CASSLTRGLSTDTQYF. The CDR3 nucleotides are TGTGCCAGCAGCCTCACGAGGGGACTTTCCACAGATACGCAGTATTTT. This chain connects TRBV7-3 to TRBJ2-3, with D perhaps matching TRBD2 (6 bases). From germline, CDR1 is SGHTA and CDR2 FQGTGA. This CDR3 has 16 amino acids. V was shortened by 5 bases and J by 2 bases, with 17 bases between the two germline ends. Looking up the rest from reference TRBV7-3 and TRBJ2-3 gives the full variable domain: GAGVSQTPSNKVTEKGKYVELRCDPISGHTALYWYRQSLGQGPEFLIYFQGTGAADDSGLPNDRFFAVRPEGSVSTLKIQRTERGDSAVYLCASSLTRGLSTDTQYFGPGTRLTVL.

This clonotype showed up just a few times. In DNA form, the CDR3 reads TGTGCCAGCAGTTACATGCATACCGGGGAGCTGTTTTTT. Translating it yields CASSYMHTGELFF. J is TRBJ2-2 and V is TRBV6-2 or TRBV6-3; D unresolved. Trimming left V 2 bases short and J 5 bases short, with 6 bases between. The length of the CDR3 is 13 residues. The germline V gene encodes CDR1 MNHEY and CDR2 SVGEGT.

The CDR3 loop reads CASSPRRESNEQFF. Here the CDR3 DNA reads TGTGCCAGCAGCCCCCGACGGGAGAGTAATGAGCAGTTCTTC. The chain combines TRBV7-8 with TRBJ2-1; D is perhaps TRBD2 (6 bases). Trimming took 5 bases from V and 7 from J, leaving 15 bases between them. Germline V lookup: CDR1 SGHVS, CDR2 FQNEAQ. This CDR3 has 14 residues.

The V gene is TRBV10-2, the J gene TRBJ1-6; D not certain. The CDR3 is 13 residues long. Deletions cut 7 bases from V and 7 bases from J, with 11 bases between. Per germline, CDR1 WSHSY and CDR2 SAAADI. CDR3 DNA sequence: TGCGCCAGCATTGGGCGTTCCAATTCACCCCTCCACTTT. Translated: CASIGRSNSPLHF.

This clonotype was seen repeatedly, ten times or more. The chain combines TRBV12-3 or TRBV12-4 with TRBJ1-1; no clear D gene. This CDR3 has 12 residues. Trimming removed 3 bases at V and 7 bases at J, with 9 bases between. DNA of the CDR3: TGTGCCAGCAGTTTGGACCGGGGTGAAGCTTTCTTT. This gives the protein CASSLDRGEAFF.

V is TRBV6-2 or TRBV6-3 and J is TRBJ2-5, with D hard to call. The CDR3 covers 12 residues. CDR1 MNHEY and CDR2 SVGEGT come from the germline V gene. V dropped 8 bases and J dropped 5 bases, with 12 bases sitting between them. The CDR3 sequence is CASGLARETQYF. In nucleotides, the CDR3 is TGTGCCAGCGGTCTCGCTCGGGAGACCCAGTACTTC.

This clonotype was observed a handful of times. The chain has TRBV7-2 and TRBJ2-3; no reliable D call. The CDR3 extends over 12 amino acids. V lost 9 bases to trimming and J lost 1 base, with 8 bases between them. CDR1 is SGHTA, CDR2 FQGNSA, per germline. This chain's CDR3 is CASVWGTDTQYF. CDR3 DNA sequence: TGTGCCAGTGTCTGGGGCACAGATACGCAGTATTTT. The whole variable domain, remainder taken from reference TRBV7-2 and TRBJ2-3, is GAGVSQSPSNKVTEKGKDVELRCDPISGHTALYWYRQSLGQGLEFLIYFQGNSAPDKSGLPSDRFSAERTGGSVSTLTIQRTQQEDSAVYLCASVWGTDTQYFGPGTRLTVL.

The chain links TRBV19 to TRBJ1-5; no clear D gene. With 5 bases removed from V and 3 bases from J, the gap between germline ends came to 17 bases. CDR1 LNHDA and CDR2 SQIVND come from the germline V gene (reference sequence). The CDR3 is 16 residues long. The CDR3 reads CASSGSGLGSNQPQHF. The CDR3 DNA reads as TGTGCCAGTAGTGGTTCCGGGCTGGGGTCCAATCAGCCCCAGCATTTT. Full variable domain (outside the CDR3, taken from reference TRBV19 and TRBJ1-5): DGGITQSPKYLFRKEGQNVTLSCEQNLNHDAMYWYRQDPGQGLRLIYYSQIVNDFQKGDIAEGYSVSREKKESFPLTVTSAQKNPTAFYLCASSGSGLGSNQPQHFGDGTRLSIL.

This clonotype was detected only a few times. CDR3 region: CASSPRTVETQYF. The CDR3 region has the DNA TGTGCCAGCAGCCCCCGGACAGTGGAGACCCAGTACTTC. The V gene is TRBV5-5, the J gene TRBJ2-5, with D maybe TRBD1 (6 bases). Germline values: CDR1 SGHKS, CDR2 YYEKEE (reference sequence). CDR3 length equals 13 residues. Between the trimmed V and J ends, which lost 4 bases and 5 bases, there was a span of 12 bases.

V and J are TRBV3-1 and TRBJ1-1; D is unclear. CDR3 length equals 15 residues. Germline V gene lookup returns CDR1 LGHDT and CDR2 YNNKEL (reference sequence). With 4 bases removed from V and 8 bases from J, the gap between germline ends came to 20 bases. CDR3 sequence: CASSRQGGGFAEAFF. The DNA of the CDR3 is TGTGCCAGCAGCCGGCAAGGCGGAGGATTTGCCGAAGCTTTCTTT. The whole variable domain, remainder taken from reference TRBV3-1 and TRBJ1-1, is DTAVSQTPKYLVTQMGNDKSIKCEQNLGHDTMYWYKQDSKKFLKIMFSYNNKELIINETVPNRFSPKSPDKAHLNLHINSLELGDSAVYFCASSRQGGGFAEAFFGQGTRLTVV.